This T cell receptor (beta chain) emerged from a study of T cell responses to AZD1222 COVID-19 vaccine. This CDR3 comprises 14 residues. Per the germline V gene, CDR1 is MNHEY and CDR2 is SVGEGT. V shed 2 bases and J 4 bases; nucleotides not matched to a gene: 5. TCRdb keeps only in-frame clones here, not all; method: immunoSEQ multiplex PCR. This sample carries about 53,000 clones, around 84% of them seen once, and the ten largest clones take approximately 30%. The rearrangement joins TRBV6-2 or TRBV6-3 to TRBJ2-7; TRBD2 agrees at 7 bases. The receptor's source is an adult in good health. This specimen consisted of peripheral blood, obtained on day 0 of AZD1222 vaccination. Written as DNA, the CDR3 is TGTGCCAGCAGTTACACTAGCGTTTCTTACGAGCAGTACTTC. It translates to CASSYTSVSYEQYF.